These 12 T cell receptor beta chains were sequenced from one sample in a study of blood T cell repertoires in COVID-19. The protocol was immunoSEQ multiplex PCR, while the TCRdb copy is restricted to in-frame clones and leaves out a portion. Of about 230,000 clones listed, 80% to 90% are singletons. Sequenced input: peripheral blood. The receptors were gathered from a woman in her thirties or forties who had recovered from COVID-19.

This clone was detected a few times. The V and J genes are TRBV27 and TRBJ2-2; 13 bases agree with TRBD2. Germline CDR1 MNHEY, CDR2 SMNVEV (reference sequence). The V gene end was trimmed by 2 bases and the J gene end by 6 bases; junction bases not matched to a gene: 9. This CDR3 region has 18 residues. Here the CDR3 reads CASSLRTSGGLRPGELFF. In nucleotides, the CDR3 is TGTGCCAGCAGTTTACGGACTAGCGGGGGCCTAAGGCCCGGGGAGCTGTTTTTT.

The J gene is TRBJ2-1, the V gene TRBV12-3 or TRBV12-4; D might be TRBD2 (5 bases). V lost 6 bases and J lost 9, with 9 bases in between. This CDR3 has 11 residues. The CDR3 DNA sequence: TGTGCCAGCAGCCTTAGCGTTGAGCAGTTCTTC. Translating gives CASSLSVEQFF.

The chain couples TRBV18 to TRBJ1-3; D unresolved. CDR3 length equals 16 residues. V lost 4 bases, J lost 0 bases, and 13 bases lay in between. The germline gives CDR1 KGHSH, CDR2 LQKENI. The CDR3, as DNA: TGTGCCAGCTCACACGGAAGCACAGACTCTGGAAACACCATATATTTT. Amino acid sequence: CASSHGSTDSGNTIYF.

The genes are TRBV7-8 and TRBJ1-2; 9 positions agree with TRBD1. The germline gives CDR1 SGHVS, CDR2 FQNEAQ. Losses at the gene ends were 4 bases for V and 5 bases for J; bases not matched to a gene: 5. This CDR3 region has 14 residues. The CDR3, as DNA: TGTGCCAGCAGCTCGGGACAGGGAGAATATGGCTACACCTTC. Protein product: CASSSGQGEYGYTF.

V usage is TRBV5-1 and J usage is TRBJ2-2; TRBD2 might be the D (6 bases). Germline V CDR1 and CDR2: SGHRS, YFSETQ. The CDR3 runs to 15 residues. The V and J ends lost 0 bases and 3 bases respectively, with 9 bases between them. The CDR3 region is CASSLDGGDTGELFF. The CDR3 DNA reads TGCGCCAGCAGCTTGGACGGAGGGGACACCGGGGAGCTGTTTTTT. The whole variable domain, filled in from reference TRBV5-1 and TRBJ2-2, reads KAGVTQTPRYLIKTRGQQVTLSCSPISGHRSVSWYQQTPGQGLQFLFEYFSETQRNKGNFPGRFSGRQFSNSRSEMNVSTLELGDSALYLCASSLDGGDTGELFFGEGSRLTVL.

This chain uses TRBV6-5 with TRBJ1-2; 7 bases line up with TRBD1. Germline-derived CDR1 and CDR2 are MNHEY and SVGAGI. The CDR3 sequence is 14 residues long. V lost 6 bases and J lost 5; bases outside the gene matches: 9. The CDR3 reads CASRRGQPRYGYTF. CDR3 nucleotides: TGTGCCAGCAGGAGGGGACAGCCGCGGTATGGCTACACCTTC.

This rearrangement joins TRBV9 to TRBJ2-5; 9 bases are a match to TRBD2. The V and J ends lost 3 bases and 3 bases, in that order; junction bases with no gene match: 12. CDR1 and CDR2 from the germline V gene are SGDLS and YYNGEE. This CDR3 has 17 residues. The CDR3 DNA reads TGTGCCAGCAGCGCACCCTGGACCATAGCGGGGGAAGAGACCCAGTACTTC. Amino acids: CASSAPWTIAGEETQYF.

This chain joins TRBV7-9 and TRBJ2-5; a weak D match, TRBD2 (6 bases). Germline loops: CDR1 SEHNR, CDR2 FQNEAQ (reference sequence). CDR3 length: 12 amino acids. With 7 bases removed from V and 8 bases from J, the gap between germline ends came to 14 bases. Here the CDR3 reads CASIADQGTQYF. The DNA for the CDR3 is TGTGCCAGCATAGCGGACCAAGGAACCCAGTACTTC.

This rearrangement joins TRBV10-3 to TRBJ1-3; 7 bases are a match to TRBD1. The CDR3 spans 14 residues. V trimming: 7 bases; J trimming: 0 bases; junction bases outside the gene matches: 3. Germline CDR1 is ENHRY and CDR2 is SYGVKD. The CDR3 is CAITTGSSGNTIYF. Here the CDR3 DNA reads TGTGCCATCACGACAGGGTCCTCTGGAAACACCATATATTTT.

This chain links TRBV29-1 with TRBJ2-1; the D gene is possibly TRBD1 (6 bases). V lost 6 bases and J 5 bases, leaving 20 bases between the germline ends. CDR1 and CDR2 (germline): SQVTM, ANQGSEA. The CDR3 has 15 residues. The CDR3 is CSVQNRVGRHNEQFF. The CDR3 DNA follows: TGCAGCGTGCAAAACAGGGTAGGTCGGCACAATGAGCAGTTCTTC.

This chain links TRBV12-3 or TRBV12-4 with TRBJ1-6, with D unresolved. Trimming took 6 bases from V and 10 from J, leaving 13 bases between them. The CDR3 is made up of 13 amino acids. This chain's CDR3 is CASSLTNGSPLHF. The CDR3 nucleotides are TGTGCCAGCAGCCTCACTAACGGGTCACCCCTCCACTTT.

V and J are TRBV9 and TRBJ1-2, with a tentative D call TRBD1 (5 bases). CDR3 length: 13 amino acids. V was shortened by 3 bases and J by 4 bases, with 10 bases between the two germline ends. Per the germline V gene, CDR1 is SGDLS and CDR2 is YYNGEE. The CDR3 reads CASSASRVYGYTF. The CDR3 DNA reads TGTGCCAGCAGCGCATCCAGGGTCTATGGCTACACCTTC.